The 23 T cell receptor beta chains presented below share a single source sample, sequenced in a study of blood T cell repertoires in COVID-19. Clones were sequenced by immunoSEQ multiplex PCR, and TCRdb holds only the in-frame ones, with some missing. The sample has 30,000 to 35,000 clones, around nine tenths seen once. Sequencing was performed on peripheral blood. These receptors were obtained from a man in his 60s with active COVID-19.

The gene calls are TRBV4-1 and TRBJ2-1, with TRBD1 as a possible D gene (7 bases). The CDR3 consists of 16 residues. CDR1 is MGHRA and CDR2 is YSYEKL in the germline V gene. Deletions cut 4 bases from V and 4 bases from J, with 17 bases between. The CDR3, as DNA: TGCGCCAGCAGCCCGGGGGACAGACGGGGTTACAATGAGCAGTTCTTC. The encoded protein is CASSPGDRRGYNEQFF.

The V call is TRBV20-1, the J call TRBJ1-2; D is uncertain. The V end was cut by 4 bases, the J end by 7 bases, with 10 bases between. CDR1 is DFQATT, CDR2 SNEGSKA, per germline (reference sequence). CDR3 length: 11 residues. The CDR3 region has the DNA TGCAGTGCTATGACTAACCCTGGCTACACCTTC. It translates to CSAMTNPGYTF.

The rearrangement uses TRBV2 and TRBJ2-7; no reliable D call. This CDR3 region has 13 residues. Germline assignment: CDR1 SNHLY and CDR2 FYNNEI. The V end lost 2 bases, the J end lost 3 bases, and 8 bases lay between the germline ends. The CDR3 protein is CASSELQDYEQYF. The CDR3 bases are TGTGCCAGCAGTGAACTTCAGGACTACGAGCAGTACTTC.

CDR3: CASSSRNPGQNYGYTF. CDR3 nucleotide sequence: TGTGCCAGCAGCTCGAGAAATCCGGGACAGAACTATGGCTACACCTTC. This chain links TRBV9 with TRBJ1-2; 7 bases align to TRBD1. The V and J ends lost 4 bases and 2 bases, in that order; junction bases with no gene match: 11. CDR3 length: 16 amino acids. Germline lookup yields CDR1 SGDLS and CDR2 YYNGEE.

This clone was seen more than once but under ten times. This chain links TRBV11-2 with TRBJ1-3; 7 positions agree with TRBD1. The germline V gene encodes CDR1 SGHAT and CDR2 FQNNGV. The CDR3 has 15 amino acids. The J segment lost 0 bases and the V segment lost 3 bases, leaving 2 bases of the junction unmatched. The CDR3 loop reads CASSLGQNSGNTIYF. The DNA of the CDR3 is TGTGCCAGCAGCTTGGGACAGAACTCTGGAAACACCATATATTTT.

Relative to its sample, this clone is large. For the CDR3, the DNA is TGCGCCAGCAGCTTGGACCTCGGGACTGCCTACGAGCAGTACTTC. This sequence encodes CASSLDLGTAYEQYF. V gene TRBV5-1 combines with J gene TRBJ2-7; TRBD2 is a possible D gene (6 bases). The germline V and J ends were trimmed by 0 bases and 2 bases, with 12 bases remaining between them. The CDR3 spans 15 residues. The germline V gene has CDR1 SGHRS and CDR2 YFSETQ.

The chain combines TRBV12-5 with TRBJ1-5; a possible D gene is TRBD1 (6 bases). V lost 6 bases, J lost 2 bases, and 11 bases lay in between. Per germline, CDR1 LGHNT and CDR2 FRNRAP. The CDR3 sequence is 14 residues long. CDR3 in amino acids: CASGKNRGNQPQHF. For the CDR3, the DNA is TGTGCTAGTGGAAAGAACAGGGGCAATCAGCCCCAGCATTTT.

This clone appeared once. The chain links TRBV3-1 (or the pseudogene TRBV3-2) to TRBJ2-2; 9 bases align to TRBD2. The germline V gene encodes CDR1 LGHDT and CDR2 YNNKEL (reference sequence). V shed 3 bases and J 6 bases; nucleotides not matched to a gene: 2. This CDR3 spans 14 amino acids. For the CDR3, the DNA is TGTGCCAGCAGCCACCGCGGGGGGGCCGGGGAGCTGTTTTTT. Protein product: CASSHRGGAGELFF.

The V gene is TRBV7-3, the J gene TRBJ1-6; no clear D gene. V was trimmed by 3 bases and J by 0 bases, leaving 3 bases between them. Germline V lookup: CDR1 SGHTA, CDR2 FQGTGA. The CDR3 has 14 amino acids. CDR3 sequence reads: CASSLSSYNSPLHF. CDR3 in DNA: TGTGCCAGCAGCTTGAGCTCCTATAATTCACCCCTCCACTTT. Together with reference TRBV7-3 and TRBJ1-6, the CDR3 gives the full variable domain: GAGVSQTPSNKVTEKGKYVELRCDPISGHTALYWYRQSLGQGPEFLIYFQGTGAADDSGLPNDRFFAVRPEGSVSTLKIQRTERGDSAVYLCASSLSSYNSPLHFGNGTRLTVT.

The rearrangement uses TRBV30 and TRBJ2-7, with a weak D call TRBD2 (5 bases). This CDR3 comprises 12 residues. Trimming cost V 1 base and J 3 bases, with 7 bases left between them. Germline V gene lookup returns CDR1 GTSNPN and CDR2 SVGIG (reference sequence). The CDR3 loop is CAWSASGYEQYF. CDR3 sequence (DNA): TGTGCCTGGAGTGCAAGCGGCTACGAGCAGTACTTC.

In nucleotides, the CDR3 is TGTGCCACCAGTGATTCGGGACTAGAGGCAGATACGCAGTATTTT. Amino acids: CATSDSGLEADTQYF. The chain links TRBV24-1 to TRBJ2-3, with 8 bases that match TRBD2. The germline V gene has CDR1 KGHDR and CDR2 SFDVKD. The CDR3 extends over 15 amino acids. V shed 2 bases, J shed 4 bases, and the junction held 4 bases outside the gene matches.

V is TRBV4-1 and J is TRBJ2-5, with TRBD2 matching 7 bases. The CDR3 consists of 13 residues. CDR1 is MGHRA, CDR2 YSYEKL, per germline. J lost 5 bases, V lost 4 bases, and 4 bases had no gene match. The CDR3 DNA sequence: TGCGCCAGCAGCCCTGGGGAGGGGGAGACCCAGTACTTC. Its translation: CASSPGEGETQYF.

V and J are TRBV7-9 and TRBJ2-2; D unresolved. The CDR3 consists of 13 residues. Germline V gene lookup returns CDR1 SEHNR and CDR2 FQNEAQ (reference sequence). V was clipped by 2 bases and J by 4 bases, with 5 bases between them. This CDR3 reads CASSLSGTGELFF. In DNA form, the CDR3 reads TGTGCCAGCAGCTTATCGGGCACCGGGGAGCTGTTTTTT.

The J gene is TRBJ2-5, the V gene TRBV29-1; 7 bases are shared with TRBD2. V shed 4 bases, J shed 0 bases, and the junction held 5 bases outside the gene matches. The CDR3 has 14 amino acids. CDR1 SQVTM and CDR2 ANQGSEA come from the germline V gene. This chain's CDR3 is CSVVGSGHQETQYF. In nucleotides, the CDR3 is TGCAGCGTTGTGGGTAGCGGGCACCAAGAGACCCAGTACTTC.

This clone was recorded once. V usage is TRBV9 and J usage is TRBJ2-3; 10 positions agree with TRBD2. V was clipped by 0 bases and J by 5 bases; unmatched bases: 3. This CDR3 contains 15 residues. CDR1 is SGDLS, CDR2 YYNGEE, per germline. In DNA form, the CDR3 reads TGTGCCAGCAGCGTAGGGCTAGCGGGAGAAGATACGCAGTATTTT. It is translated as CASSVGLAGEDTQYF.

The chain links TRBV3-1 (or the pseudogene TRBV3-2) to TRBJ2-1; 7 positions agree with TRBD2. Trimming at V came to 4 bases and at J to 9 bases, leaving 0 bases not matched to a gene. The germline CDR1 and CDR2 sequences are LGHDT and YNNKEL (reference sequence). The CDR3 length is 11 residues. The CDR3 reads CASSRGGEQFF. CDR3 nucleotides: TGTGCCAGCAGCCGGGGGGGTGAGCAGTTCTTC.

The chain uses TRBV7-2 and TRBJ1-6, with D unclear. The V end was cut by 5 bases, the J end by 7 bases, with 18 bases between. The germline V gene encodes CDR1 SGHTA and CDR2 FQGNSA. The CDR3 runs to 16 residues. The CDR3 protein is CASSLRYLAPNSPLHF. The CDR3 DNA follows: TGTGCCAGCAGCCTCAGGTACCTGGCTCCCAATTCACCCCTCCACTTT.

The rearrangement uses TRBV6-2 or TRBV6-3 and TRBJ2-5; tentative D call: TRBD2 (5 bases). Germline V lookup: CDR1 MNHEY, CDR2 SVGEGT. Deletions cut 2 bases from V and 2 bases from J, with 12 bases between. The CDR3 loop spans 15 amino acids. CDR3 nucleotide sequence: TGTGCCAGCAGTTACCATCGGGAATGGCAAGAGACCCAGTACTTC. Translating it yields CASSYHREWQETQYF.

The chain uses TRBV27 and TRBJ1-5; a weak D match, TRBD1 (5 bases). V lost 5 bases, J lost 2 bases, and 10 bases lay in between. Germline V gene data show CDR1 as MNHEY and CDR2 as SMNVEV (reference sequence). The CDR3 totals 14 residues. The CDR3: CASSLDSGNQPQHF. The CDR3 coding sequence is TGTGCCAGCAGTCTCGACAGCGGCAATCAGCCCCAGCATTTT.

The gene calls are TRBV6-5 and TRBJ1-2; D may be TRBD1 (5 bases). Germline assignment: CDR1 MNHEY and CDR2 SVGAGI. The CDR3 is made up of 12 amino acids. Trimming took off 5 bases at V and 5 bases at J, with 9 bases between the two ends. Written as DNA, the CDR3 is TGTGCCAGCAGTATCGACAGTTATGGCTACACCTTC. Translation: CASSIDSYGYTF.

This sequence joins TRBV5-4 and TRBJ2-1, with 12 bases that match TRBD2. This CDR3 is built from 19 residues. With 6 bases clipped from V and 4 bases from J, the junction kept 17 bases outside the gene matches. Germline CDR1 is SGHNT and CDR2 is YYREEE (reference sequence). CDR3 DNA sequence: TGTGCCAGCACCGCACTGGCTAGCGGGAGGGCCGGGGGATACAATGAGCAGTTCTTC. It translates to CASTALASGRAGGYNEQFF.

The chain employs TRBV19 and TRBJ2-1; D perhaps matches TRBD2 (5 bases). V lost 4 bases and J 8 bases, leaving 15 bases between the germline ends. Germline lookup yields CDR1 LNHDA and CDR2 SQIVND (reference sequence). The CDR3 sequence is 14 residues long. Here the CDR3 DNA reads TGTGCCAGTAGTAGGGGTCTTTTTAGCGATGAGCAGTTCTTC. Protein sequence: CASSRGLFSDEQFF.

The chain recombines TRBV2 with TRBJ2-1; TRBD2 matches at 10 bases. From germline, CDR1 is SNHLY and CDR2 FYNNEI. With 3 bases clipped from V and 0 bases from J, the junction kept 5 bases outside the gene matches. The CDR3 has 17 residues. CDR3 coding DNA: TGTGCCAGCAGTGATCCCGGGACTAGCGTCTCCTACAATGAGCAGTTCTTC. Protein sequence: CASSDPGTSVSYNEQFF.